This T cell receptor (beta chain) was found in a study of brain T cells in children with intractable seizures. Using immunoSEQ multiplex PCR, the repertoire was profiled, and TCRdb retains in-frame clones only, with some absent. Among about 340,000 clones, nearly 95% were seen once, and the ten largest hold under 7%. Specified time point: blood from clinic visit 5 months post-surgery; TSC patient then seizure free. V lost 0 bases to trimming and J lost 6 bases, with 10 bases between them. Germline V gene lookup returns CDR1 SGHRS and CDR2 YFSETQ. The CDR3 consists of 14 residues. The clonotype was recovered from a boy under two years old with tuberous sclerosis and intractable seizures. Sequencing used peripheral blood, obtained more than 4 months after surgery. The J gene is TRBJ2-1, the V gene TRBV5-1; D is perhaps TRBD1 or TRBD2 (6 bases each). The CDR3 region is CASSLEQGGNEQFF. DNA for the CDR3: TGCGCCAGCAGCTTGGAACAGGGAGGCAATGAGCAGTTCTTC.